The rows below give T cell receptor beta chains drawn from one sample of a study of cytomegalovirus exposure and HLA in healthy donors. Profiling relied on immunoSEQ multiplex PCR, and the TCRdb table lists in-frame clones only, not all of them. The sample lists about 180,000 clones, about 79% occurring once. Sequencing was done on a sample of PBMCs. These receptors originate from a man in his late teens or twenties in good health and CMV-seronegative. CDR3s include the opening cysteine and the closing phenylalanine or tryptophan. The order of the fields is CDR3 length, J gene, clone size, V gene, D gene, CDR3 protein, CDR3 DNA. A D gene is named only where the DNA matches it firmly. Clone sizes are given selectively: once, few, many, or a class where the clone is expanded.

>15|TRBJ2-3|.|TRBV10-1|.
CASSDPGGIRDTQYF
TGCGCCAGCAGTGATCCGGGCGGGATTAGGGATACGCAGTATTTT
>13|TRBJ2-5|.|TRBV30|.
CAWSVRSGETQYF
TGTGCCTGGAGTGTACGATCCGGAGAGACCCAGTACTTC
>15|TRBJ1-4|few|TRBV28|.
CASIPAGTANEKLFF
TGTGCCAGCATCCCCGCGGGGACGGCTAATGAAAAACTGTTTTTT
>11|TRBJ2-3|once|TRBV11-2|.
CASRLGATQYF
TGTGCCAGCCGGCTAGGAGCGACGCAGTATTTT
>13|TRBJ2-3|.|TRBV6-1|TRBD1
CAGKDRVTDTQYF
TGTGCCGGAAAGGACAGGGTAACAGATACGCAGTATTTT
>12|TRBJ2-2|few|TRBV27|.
CASSFITGELFF
TGTGCCAGCAGTTTCATCACCGGGGAGCTGTTTTTT
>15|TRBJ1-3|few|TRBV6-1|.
CASSEAGSTGNTIYF
TGTGCCAGCAGTGAAGCGGGCAGCACTGGAAACACCATATATTTT
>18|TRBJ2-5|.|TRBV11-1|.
CASSLALSRQKTKETQYF
TGTGCCAGCAGCTTAGCGCTCTCTCGGCAGAAGACAAAAGAGACCCAGTACTTC
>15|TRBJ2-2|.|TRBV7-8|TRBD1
CASSRDRVGTGELFF
TGTGCCAGCAGTCGGGACAGGGTGGGCACCGGGGAGCTGTTTTTT
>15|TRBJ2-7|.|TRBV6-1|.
CASSEWAGYSYEQYF
TGTGCCAGCAGTGAATGGGCAGGCTACTCCTACGAGCAGTACTTC
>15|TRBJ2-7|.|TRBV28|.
CASSTRTDSPYEQYF
TGTGCCAGCAGTACACGCACCGACAGTCCCTACGAGCAGTACTTC
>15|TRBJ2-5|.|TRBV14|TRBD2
CASSQGLAGEGTQYF
TGTGCCAGCAGCCAAGGCCTAGCGGGGGAAGGGACCCAGTACTTC
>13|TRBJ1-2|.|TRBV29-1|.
CSVSGDRSYGYTF
TGCAGCGTTTCAGGGGATCGATCCTATGGCTACACCTTC
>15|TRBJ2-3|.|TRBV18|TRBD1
CASSPRDRGADTQYF
TGTGCCAGCTCACCACGGGACAGGGGTGCAGATACGCAGTATTTT
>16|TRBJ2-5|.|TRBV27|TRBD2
CASSNSGGAAQETQYF
TGTGCCAGCAGTAATAGCGGGGGGGCCGCCCAAGAGACCCAGTACTTC
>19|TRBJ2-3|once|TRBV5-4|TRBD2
CASSLPGLAGRKGEDTQYF
TGTGCCAGCAGCTTGCCGGGACTAGCGGGAAGGAAAGGGGAAGATACGCAGTATTTT
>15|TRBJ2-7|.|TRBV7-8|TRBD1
CASSLTGTALYEQYF
TGTGCCAGCAGCTTAACCGGGACAGCACTCTACGAGCAGTACTTC
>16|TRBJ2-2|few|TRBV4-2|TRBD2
CASSPSSGRAAGELFF
TGTGCCAGCAGCCCCAGCAGCGGGAGGGCCGCCGGGGAGCTGTTTTTT
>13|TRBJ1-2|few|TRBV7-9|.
CASSSGRLYGYTF
TGTGCCAGCAGCTCAGGGCGCTTGTATGGCTACACCTTC
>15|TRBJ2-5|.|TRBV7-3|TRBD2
CASSPTGGQQETQYF
TGTGCCAGCAGCCCCACGGGGGGTCAACAAGAGACCCAGTACTTC
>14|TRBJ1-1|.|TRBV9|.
CASSVAGPNTEAFF
TGTGCCAGCAGCGTAGCTGGCCCGAACACTGAAGCTTTCTTT
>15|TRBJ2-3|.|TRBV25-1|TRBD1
CASSGGTGRTDTQYF
TGTGCCAGCAGTGGGGGGACAGGTCGCACAGATACGCAGTATTTT
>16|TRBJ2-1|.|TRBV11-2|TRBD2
CASSSGTSGRGNEQFF
TGTGCCAGCAGCTCAGGGACTAGCGGGAGGGGAAATGAGCAGTTCTTC
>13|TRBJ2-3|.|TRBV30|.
CAWSGNRGDTQYF
TGTGCCTGGAGTGGAAACCGGGGAGATACGCAGTATTTT
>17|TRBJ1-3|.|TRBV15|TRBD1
CATSRDRTHYSGSTIYF
TGTGCCACCAGCAGGGACAGGACTCATTACTCTGGAAGCACCATATATTTT
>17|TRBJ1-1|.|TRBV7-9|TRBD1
CASTLAGTGEYSAEAFF
TGTGCCAGCACCCTGGCCGGGACAGGGGAATATAGCGCTGAAGCTTTCTTT
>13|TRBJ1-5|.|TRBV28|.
CASSLLRDQPQHF
TGTGCCAGCAGTTTATTGAGGGATCAGCCCCAGCATTTT
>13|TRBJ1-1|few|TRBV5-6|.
CASSRTLNTEAFF
TGTGCCAGCAGCAGGACACTGAACACTGAAGCTTTCTTT
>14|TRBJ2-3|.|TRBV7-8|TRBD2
CASRSPRGADTQYF
TGTGCCAGCAGATCACCTCGGGGGGCAGATACGCAGTATTTT
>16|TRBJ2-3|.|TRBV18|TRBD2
CASSLTGTSATDTQYF
TGTGCCAGCTCACTAACCGGGACTAGCGCCACAGATACGCAGTATTTT
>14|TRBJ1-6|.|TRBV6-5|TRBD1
CASRGDSENSPLHF
TGTGCCAGCAGGGGGGACAGCGAGAATTCACCCCTCCACTTT
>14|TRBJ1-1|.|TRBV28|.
CASSLSGRRTEAFF
TGTGCCAGCAGCCTTTCAGGGAGGAGAACTGAAGCTTTCTTT
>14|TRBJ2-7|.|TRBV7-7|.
CASSLGAGSYEQYF
TGTGCTAGCAGCTTAGGGGCGGGATCCTACGAGCAGTACTTC
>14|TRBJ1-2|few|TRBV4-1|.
CASSPFGGDYGYTF
TGCGCCAGCAGCCCCTTTGGGGGGGATTATGGCTACACCTTC
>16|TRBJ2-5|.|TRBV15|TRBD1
CATSRGGQGLQETQYF
TGTGCCACCAGCAGAGGAGGACAGGGCCTCCAAGAGACCCAGTACTTC
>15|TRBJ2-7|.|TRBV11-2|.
CASSFSGAPTYEQYF
TGTGCCAGCAGCTTCTCAGGGGCGCCAACCTACGAGCAGTACTTC
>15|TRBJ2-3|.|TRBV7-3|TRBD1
CASSLKDRGTDTQYF
TGTGCCAGCAGCTTAAAGGACAGGGGCACAGATACGCAGTATTTT
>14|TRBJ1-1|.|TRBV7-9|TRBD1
CASSVGTANTEAFF
TGTGCCAGCAGCGTCGGGACAGCAAACACTGAAGCTTTCTTT
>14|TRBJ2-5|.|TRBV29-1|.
CSARGATQGETQYF
TGCAGCGCTCGGGGTGCAACTCAAGGGGAGACCCAGTACTTC
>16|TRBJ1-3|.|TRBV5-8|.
CASSLGQVYSGNTIYF
TGTGCCAGCAGCTTGGGACAGGTATACTCTGGAAACACCATATATTTT
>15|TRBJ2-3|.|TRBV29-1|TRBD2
CSGRTSLTVTDTQYF
TGCAGCGGACGGACTAGCCTCACTGTAACAGATACGCAGTATTTT
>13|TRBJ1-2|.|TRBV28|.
CASPETGGYGYTF
TGTGCCAGCCCAGAGACAGGAGGATATGGCTACACCTTC
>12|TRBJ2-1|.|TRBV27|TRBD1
CASSTGGREQFF
TGTGCCAGCAGCACAGGGGGTCGGGAGCAGTTCTTC
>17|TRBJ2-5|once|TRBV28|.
CASSPLTLVAAQETQYF
TGTGCCAGCAGCCCATTAACTCTAGTAGCGGCTCAAGAGACCCAGTACTTC
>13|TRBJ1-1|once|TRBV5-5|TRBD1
CASRLTGANEAFF
TGTGCCAGCAGACTGACAGGGGCTAATGAAGCTTTCTTT
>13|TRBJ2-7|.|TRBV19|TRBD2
CASSPSGGDEQYF
TGTGCCAGTAGCCCTAGTGGGGGGGACGAGCAGTACTTC
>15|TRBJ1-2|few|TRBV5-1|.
CASSLDLGGAYGYTF
TGCGCCAGCAGCTTGGACCTCGGGGGGGCCTATGGCTACACCTTC
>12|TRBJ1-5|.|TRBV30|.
CAWGGAGGPQHF
TGTGCCTGGGGGGGGGCCGGGGGGCCCCAGCATTTT
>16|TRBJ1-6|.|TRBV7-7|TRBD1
CASRRRTGRRNSPLHF
TGTGCTAGCAGACGACGGACAGGTAGGCGGAATTCACCCCTCCACTTT
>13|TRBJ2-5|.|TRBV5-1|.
CASSLVLRETQYF
TGCGCCAGCAGCTTGGTACTCCGAGAGACCCAGTACTTC
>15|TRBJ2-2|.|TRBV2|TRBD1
CASRRTGGITGELFF
TGTGCCAGCAGACGGACAGGGGGAATCACCGGGGAGCTGTTTTTT
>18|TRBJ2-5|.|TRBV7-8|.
CASSLGGVARVRLETQYF
TGTGCCAGCAGCTTAGGGGGGGTAGCCCGAGTCCGTCTTGAGACCCAGTACTTC
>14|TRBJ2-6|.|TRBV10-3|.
CAISVFSGANVLTF
TGTGCCATCTCGGTTTTCTCTGGGGCCAACGTCCTGACTTTC
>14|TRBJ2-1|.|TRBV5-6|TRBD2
CASSDSGGPNEQFF
TGTGCCAGCAGCGACAGCGGGGGGCCCAATGAGCAGTTCTTC